Below, 10 T cell receptor beta chains from the same sample are listed, as sequenced in a study of breast tumors, draining lymph nodes, adjacent tissues. Via MiXCR, TCRdb re-called the multiplex PCR reads, giving one row per CDR3 protein. The table lists about 230,000 distinct CDR3 sequences, less than 40% of them singletons. The lymph nodes were axillary draining lymph nodes from breast cancer patients. Source material: axillary lymph node tissue. The receptors here all came from a female donor with breast cancer. Some clones in this sample may be carry-over from other donors' samples.

This clonotype was counted many times. The rearrangement joins TRBV7-6 to TRBJ2-3; D gene ambiguous. The V end was cut by 1 base, the J end by 4 bases, with 9 bases between. This CDR3 spans 14 amino acids. From germline, CDR1 is SGHVS and CDR2 FNYEAQ. CDR3 in amino acids: CASSLEASADTQYF. As DNA, the CDR3 is TGTGCCAGCAGCTTAGAGGCTTCTGCAGATACGCAGTATTTT.

Ten or more counts support this clonotype. V usage is TRBV19 and J usage is TRBJ2-3; TRBD2 might be the D (5 bases). The V and J ends lost 5 bases and 7 bases respectively, with 16 bases between them. This CDR3 is built from 14 residues. Germline V gene sequence: CDR1 LNHDA, CDR2 SQIVND (reference sequence). The DNA of the CDR3 is TGTGCCAGTAGTTTAGGCGGAGACGGGAATACGCAGTATTTT. This encodes CASSLGGDGNTQYF.

This clonotype was counted many times. The J gene is TRBJ2-7, the V gene TRBV20-1, with 7 bases that match TRBD1. V shed 5 bases and J 1 base; nucleotides not matched to a gene: 2. The CDR3 covers 12 residues. Germline V gene lookup returns CDR1 DFQATT and CDR2 SNEGSKA (reference sequence). Here the CDR3 DNA reads TGCAGTGCTCCGACAGGGTCCTACGAGCAGTACTTC. This translates into CSAPTGSYEQYF.

The V call is TRBV10-3, the J call TRBJ1-1; D may be TRBD1 (6 bases). V was trimmed by 6 bases and J by 1 base, leaving 12 bases between them. CDR1 and CDR2 from the germline V gene are ENHRY and SYGVKD. The CDR3 is 14 residues long. The chain's CDR3 is CAISRGGQNTEAFF. The DNA for the CDR3 is TGTGCCATCAGCAGGGGAGGCCAGAACACTGAAGCTTTCTTT.

The table lists this clonotype with many counts. V gene TRBV3-1 combines with J gene TRBJ2-5; TRBD2 is a possible D gene (6 bases). V dropped 0 bases and J dropped 7 bases, with 12 bases sitting between them. The length of the CDR3 is 14 residues. Germline-derived CDR1 and CDR2 are LGHDT and YNNKEL (reference sequence). The CDR3 sequence: CASSQDQAGRTQYF. The CDR3 nucleotides are TGTGCCAGCAGCCAAGACCAGGCGGGACGGACCCAGTACTTC.

Details on this clonotype: With a much larger clone just one base away, this may be a read error. V is TRBV3-1 and J is TRBJ2-7; TRBD2 matches at 13 bases. The CDR3 loop spans 15 amino acids. Germline V gene lookup returns CDR1 LGHDT and CDR2 YNNKEL (reference sequence). This CDR3 is CASSLGLAGVHEQHF. The CDR3, as DNA: TGTGCCAGCAGCCTCGGACTAGCGGGAGTCCACGAGCAGCACTTC.

Comment on this clonotype: This may come from a read error, since a much larger clone is one base off. The V gene is TRBV6-2 or TRBV6-3, the J gene TRBJ1-4; D call uncertain. The CDR3 totals 15 residues. Per the germline V gene, CDR1 is MNHEY and CDR2 is SVGEGT. The CDR3 DNA follows: TGTGCCAGCAGTTATCCGGGTATGACTAATGAAGAACTGTTTTTT. Protein: CASSYPGMTNEELFF.

This chain connects TRBV11-2 to TRBJ1-1, with D perhaps TRBD1 (5 bases). With 1 base removed from V and 3 bases from J, the gap between germline ends came to 9 bases. The germline CDR1 and CDR2 sequences are SGHAT and FQNNGV. The CDR3 has 14 residues. The CDR3 here is CASSLVVGDTEAFF. In nucleotides, the CDR3 is TGTGCCAGCAGCTTAGTGGTGGGGGACACTGAAGCTTTCTTT.

The chain is built from TRBV7-9 and TRBJ1-3; D unclear. This CDR3 comprises 10 residues. The germline V gene encodes CDR1 SEHNR and CDR2 FQNEAQ (reference sequence). Trimming left V 4 bases short and J 8 bases short, with 3 bases between. The CDR3 reads CASSSDTIYF. CDR3 nucleotide sequence: TGTGCCAGCAGCTCGGACACCATATATTTT.

This clonotype was recorded at least ten times. The J gene is TRBJ2-5, the V gene TRBV9, with 10 bases that match TRBD2. Per germline, CDR1 SGDLS and CDR2 YYNGEE. CDR3 length: 14 residues. Trimming took 6 bases from V and 4 from J; bases not matched to a gene: 6. Here the CDR3 reads CASNTGTSAETQYF. In nucleotides, the CDR3 is TGTGCCAGCAATACCGGGACTAGCGCAGAGACCCAGTACTTC. Together with reference TRBV9 and TRBJ2-5, the CDR3 gives the full variable domain: DSGVTQTPKHLITATGQRVTLRCSPRSGDLSVYWYQQSLDQGLQFLIQYYNGEERAKGNILERFSAQQFPDLHSELNLSSLELGDSALYFCASNTGTSAETQYFGPGTRLLVL.